This T cell receptor beta chain was obtained from a study of cytomegalovirus exposure and HLA in healthy donors. Study observations and caveats: In an earlier analysis, productive rearrangement rates for most beta V segments clustered near 87% or 30%. Donor immune exposure was known only as CMV serostatus.

On this clone itself: Its antigen is unknown.

V lost 0 bases and J lost 6, with 12 bases in between. CDR1 SGHTA and CDR2 FQGNSA come from the germline V gene. This CDR3 region has 15 residues. PCR amplification relied on 60 Vbeta primers (plus 13 Jbeta primers). Study processing details: About 12 million shared chains were among the about 80 million unique TCR beta chains that a later analysis counted. This table comes from immunoSEQ multiplex PCR, and its TCRdb copy is limited to in-frame clones, with some not included. V and J calls plus clone size are reproduced from that table; the DNA served to infer D and trimming. The table shows over 100,000 clones, with roughly 70% occurring only once.

The specimen sequenced was PBMCs. V usage is TRBV7-2 and J usage is TRBJ2-1, with D possibly TRBD2 on 7 matching bases. This receptor was taken from a woman between 65 and 79 years old in good health and CMV-seropositive. CDR3 nucleotides: TGTGCCAGCAGCTTAGCGGGGGGGGCCTCCAATGAGCAGTTCTTC. It translates to CASSLAGGASNEQFF.